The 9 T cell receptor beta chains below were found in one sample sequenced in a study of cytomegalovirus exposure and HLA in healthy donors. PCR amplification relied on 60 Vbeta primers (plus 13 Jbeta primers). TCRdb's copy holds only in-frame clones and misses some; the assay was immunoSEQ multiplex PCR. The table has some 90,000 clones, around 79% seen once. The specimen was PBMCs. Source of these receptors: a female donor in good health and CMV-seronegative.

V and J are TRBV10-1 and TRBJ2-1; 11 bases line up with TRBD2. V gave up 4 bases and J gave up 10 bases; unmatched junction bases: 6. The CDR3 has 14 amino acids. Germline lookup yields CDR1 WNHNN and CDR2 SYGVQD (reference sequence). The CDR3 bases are TGCGCCAGCAGTGTCTCCGGGACTAGCGGCGAGCAGTTCTTC. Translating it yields CASSVSGTSGEQFF.

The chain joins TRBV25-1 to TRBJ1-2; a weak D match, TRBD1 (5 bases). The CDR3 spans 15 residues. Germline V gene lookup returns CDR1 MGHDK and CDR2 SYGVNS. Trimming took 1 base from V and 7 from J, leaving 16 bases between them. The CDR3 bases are TGTGCCAGCAGTGAATTCACAGGCCCGTTCTCTGGCTACACCTTC. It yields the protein CASSEFTGPFSGYTF.

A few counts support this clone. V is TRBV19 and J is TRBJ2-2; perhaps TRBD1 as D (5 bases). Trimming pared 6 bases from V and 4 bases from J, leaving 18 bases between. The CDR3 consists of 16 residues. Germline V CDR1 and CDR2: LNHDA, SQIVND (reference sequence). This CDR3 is CASSLQGIPSTGELFF. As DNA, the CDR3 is TGTGCCAGTAGCCTCCAGGGTATACCTAGCACCGGGGAGCTGTTTTTT.

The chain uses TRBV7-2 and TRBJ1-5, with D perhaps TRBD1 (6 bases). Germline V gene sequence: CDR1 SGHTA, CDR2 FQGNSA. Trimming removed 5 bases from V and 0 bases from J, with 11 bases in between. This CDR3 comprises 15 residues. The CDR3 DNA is TGTGCCAGCAGCCCGGACAGTTTTAGCAATCAGCCCCAGCATTTT. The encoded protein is CASSPDSFSNQPQHF.

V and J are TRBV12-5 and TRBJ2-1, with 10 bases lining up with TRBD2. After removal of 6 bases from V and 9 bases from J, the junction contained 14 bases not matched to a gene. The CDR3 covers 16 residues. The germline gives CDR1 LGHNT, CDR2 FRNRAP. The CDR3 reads CASGPQSGRADSEQFF. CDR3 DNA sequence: TGTGCTAGTGGCCCCCAAAGCGGGAGGGCCGATAGTGAGCAGTTCTTC.

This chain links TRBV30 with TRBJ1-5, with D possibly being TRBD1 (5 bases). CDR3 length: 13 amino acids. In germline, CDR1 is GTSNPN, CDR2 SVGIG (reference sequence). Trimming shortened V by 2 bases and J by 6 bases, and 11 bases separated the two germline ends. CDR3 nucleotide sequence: TGTGCCTGGAGTTCCGCCGACAGTCAGCCCCAGCATTTT. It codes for CAWSSADSQPQHF. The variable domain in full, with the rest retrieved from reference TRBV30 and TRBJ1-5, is SQTIHQWPATLVQPVGSPLSLECTVEGTSNPNLYWYRQAAGRGLQLLFYSVGIGQISSEVPQNLSASRPQDRQFILSSKKLLLSDSGFYLCAWSSADSQPQHFGDGTRLSIL.

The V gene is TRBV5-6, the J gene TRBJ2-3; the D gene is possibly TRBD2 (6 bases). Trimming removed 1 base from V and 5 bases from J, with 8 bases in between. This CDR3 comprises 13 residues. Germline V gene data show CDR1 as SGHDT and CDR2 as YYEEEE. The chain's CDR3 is CASSLKGLDTQYF. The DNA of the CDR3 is TGTGCCAGCAGCTTGAAGGGACTAGATACGCAGTATTTT.

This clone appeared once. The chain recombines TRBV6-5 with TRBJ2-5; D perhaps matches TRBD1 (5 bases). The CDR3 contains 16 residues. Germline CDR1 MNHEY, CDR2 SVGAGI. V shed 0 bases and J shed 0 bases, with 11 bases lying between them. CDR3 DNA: TGTGCCAGCAGTTACTCGCAGGGAATGTACCAAGAGACCCAGTACTTC. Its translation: CASSYSQGMYQETQYF.

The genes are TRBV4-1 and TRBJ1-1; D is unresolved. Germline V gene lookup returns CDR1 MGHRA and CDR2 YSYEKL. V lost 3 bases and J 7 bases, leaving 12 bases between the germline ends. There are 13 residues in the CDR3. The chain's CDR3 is CASSQRQELEAFF. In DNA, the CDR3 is TGCGCCAGCAGCCAGAGACAAGAACTTGAAGCTTTCTTT.